The clone carrying this T cell receptor beta chain was counted many times. Its specificity is unknown. The sample comes from a study of CD8+CD57+ T cells in acquired aplastic anemia. Study-wide background: Across the sorted CD4+ and CD8+ cells, DNA amounts averaged roughly 3 ug. Healthy donors gave approximately 10 million reads on average for CD4+ cells. Overall study findings and caveats: Around 29 CD8+ CDR3 sequences were shared between patients and controls.

Template material for TCR beta VDJ and CDR3 profiling consisted of genomic DNA. Each CDR3 protein gets one entry after TCRdb re-called the reads with MiXCR. This table holds 95,000 to 120,000 distinct CDR3 sequences, around 53% found once. This sequence was found in a human donor in good health, serving as a control. Sequencing was done on a sample of sorted CD4+, CD8+, or CD8+CD57+ T cells (not recorded which) from PBMCs.

The CDR3 coding sequence is TGTGCCAGCAGTGATAGCCGCGTCGGAGCCTACGAGCAGTACTTC. It yields the protein CASSDSRVGAYEQYF. This sequence joins TRBV25-1 and TRBJ2-7; D gene ambiguous. This CDR3 has 15 amino acids. Germline-derived CDR1 and CDR2 are MGHDK and SYGVNS. Trimming took 3 bases from V and 2 from J, leaving 14 bases between them.